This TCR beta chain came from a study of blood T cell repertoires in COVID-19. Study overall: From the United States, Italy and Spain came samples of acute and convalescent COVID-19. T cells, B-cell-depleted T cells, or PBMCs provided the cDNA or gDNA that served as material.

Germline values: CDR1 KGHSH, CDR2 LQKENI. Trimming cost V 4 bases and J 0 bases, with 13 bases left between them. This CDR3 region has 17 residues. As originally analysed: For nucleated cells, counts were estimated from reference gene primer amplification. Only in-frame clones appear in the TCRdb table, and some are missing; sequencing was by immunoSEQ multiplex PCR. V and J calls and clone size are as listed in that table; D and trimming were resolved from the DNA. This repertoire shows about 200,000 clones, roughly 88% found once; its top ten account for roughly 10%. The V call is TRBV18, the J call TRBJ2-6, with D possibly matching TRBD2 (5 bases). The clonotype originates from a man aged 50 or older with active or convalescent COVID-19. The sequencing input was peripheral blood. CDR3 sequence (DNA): TGTGCCAGCTCACACACCGCGGGCATCTCTGGGGCCAACGTCCTGACTTTC. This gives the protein CASSHTAGISGANVLTF.